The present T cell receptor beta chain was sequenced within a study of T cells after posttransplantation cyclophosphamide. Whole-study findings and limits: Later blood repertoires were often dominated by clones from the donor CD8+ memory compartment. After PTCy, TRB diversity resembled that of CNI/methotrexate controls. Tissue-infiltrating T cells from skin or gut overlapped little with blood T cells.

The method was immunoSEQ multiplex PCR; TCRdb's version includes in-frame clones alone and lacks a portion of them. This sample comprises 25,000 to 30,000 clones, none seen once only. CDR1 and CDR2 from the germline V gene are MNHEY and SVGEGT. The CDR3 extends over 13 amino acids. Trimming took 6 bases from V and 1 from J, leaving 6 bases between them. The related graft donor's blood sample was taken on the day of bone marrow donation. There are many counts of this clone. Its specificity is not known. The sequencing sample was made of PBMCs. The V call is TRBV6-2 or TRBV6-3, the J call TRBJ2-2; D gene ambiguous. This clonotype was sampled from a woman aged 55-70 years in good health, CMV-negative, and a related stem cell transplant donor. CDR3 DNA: TGTGCCAGCAGGAACAGGAACACCGGGGAGCTGTTTTTT. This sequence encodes CASRNRNTGELFF.